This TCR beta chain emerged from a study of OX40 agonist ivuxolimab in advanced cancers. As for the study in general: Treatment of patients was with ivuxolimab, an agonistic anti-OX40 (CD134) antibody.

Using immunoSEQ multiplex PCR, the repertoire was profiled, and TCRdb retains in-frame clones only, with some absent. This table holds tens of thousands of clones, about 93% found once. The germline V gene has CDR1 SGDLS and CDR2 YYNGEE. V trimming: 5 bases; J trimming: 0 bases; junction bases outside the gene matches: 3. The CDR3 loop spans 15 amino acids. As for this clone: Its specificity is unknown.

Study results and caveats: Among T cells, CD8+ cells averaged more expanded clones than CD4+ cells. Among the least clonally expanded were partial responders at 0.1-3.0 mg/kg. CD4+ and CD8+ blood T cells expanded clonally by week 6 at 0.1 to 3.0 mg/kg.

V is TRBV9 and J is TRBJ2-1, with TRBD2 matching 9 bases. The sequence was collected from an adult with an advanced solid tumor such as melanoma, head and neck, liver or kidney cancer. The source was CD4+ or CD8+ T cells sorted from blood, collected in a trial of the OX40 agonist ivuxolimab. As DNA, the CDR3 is TGTGCCAGCAGTGATAGCGGGAGCTCCTACAATGAGCAGTTCTTC. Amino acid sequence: CASSDSGSSYNEQFF.